There are a few counts of the clone carrying this TCR beta chain. Its antigen is not known. Three rounds of nested PCR, following a modified ARM-PCR protocol, produced the TCRbeta library. TCRdb recomputed calls from the multiplex PCR reads with MiXCR, one row per CDR3 protein. The data contain approximately 90,000 distinct CDR3 sequences, about 72% of them singletons. V was trimmed by 6 bases and J by 2 bases, leaving 10 bases between them. This CDR3 region has 13 residues. CDR1 and CDR2 from the germline V gene are MDHEN and SYDVKM. This specimen comes from a study of tumor and adjacent non-tumor tissue in lung cancer. Study-wide context: About 4.17 million productive TCRbeta reads were obtained per sample on average. Study-wide findings and caveats: Top 100 clones took a larger repertoire share in normal lung. Tumor tissue had significantly higher TCR diversity than normal lung. Patients with more diverse tumor TCRs had worse survival.

RNA was extracted from bulk tissue without any cell sorting. Sequences were obtained from lung tumor tissue. This chain links TRBV28 with TRBJ2-5, with D uncertain. This receptor was obtained from a man in his sixties with non-small cell lung cancer. The CDR3 sequence is CASRGTAQETQYF. CDR3 DNA: TGTGCCAGCAGAGGAACAGCTCAAGAGACCCAGTACTTC.